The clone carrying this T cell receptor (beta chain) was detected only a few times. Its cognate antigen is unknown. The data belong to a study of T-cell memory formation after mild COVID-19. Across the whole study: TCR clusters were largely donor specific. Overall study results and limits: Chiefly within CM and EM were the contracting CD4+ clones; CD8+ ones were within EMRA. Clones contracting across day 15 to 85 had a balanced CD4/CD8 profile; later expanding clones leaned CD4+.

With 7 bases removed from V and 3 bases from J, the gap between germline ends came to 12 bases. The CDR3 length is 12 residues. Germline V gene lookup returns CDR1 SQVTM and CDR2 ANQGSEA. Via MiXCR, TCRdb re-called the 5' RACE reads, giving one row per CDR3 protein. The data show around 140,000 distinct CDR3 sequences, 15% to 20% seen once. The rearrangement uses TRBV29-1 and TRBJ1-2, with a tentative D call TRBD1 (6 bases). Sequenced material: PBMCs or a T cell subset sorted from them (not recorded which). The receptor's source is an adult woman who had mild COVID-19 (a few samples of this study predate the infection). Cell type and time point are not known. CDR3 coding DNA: TGCAGCGCCGAACAGGGTGACTATGGCTACACCTTC. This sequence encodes CSAEQGDYGYTF.